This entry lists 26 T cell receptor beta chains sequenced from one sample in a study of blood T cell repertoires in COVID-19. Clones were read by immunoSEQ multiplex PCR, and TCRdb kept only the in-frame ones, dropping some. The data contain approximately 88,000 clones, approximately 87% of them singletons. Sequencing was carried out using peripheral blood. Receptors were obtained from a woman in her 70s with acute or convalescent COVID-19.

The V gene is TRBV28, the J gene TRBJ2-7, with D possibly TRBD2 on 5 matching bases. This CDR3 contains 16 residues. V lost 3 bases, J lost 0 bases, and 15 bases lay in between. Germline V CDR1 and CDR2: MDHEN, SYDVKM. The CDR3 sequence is CASSFAGLAISYEQYV. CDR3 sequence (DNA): TGTGCCAGCAGTTTCGCTGGGCTAGCTATCTCCTACGAGCAGTACGTC.

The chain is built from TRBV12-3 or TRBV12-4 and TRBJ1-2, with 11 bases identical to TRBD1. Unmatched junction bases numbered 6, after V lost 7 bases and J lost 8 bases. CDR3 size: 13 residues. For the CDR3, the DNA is TGTGCCAGCAAGGACAGGGGGCCGAGAGGCTACACCTTC. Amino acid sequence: CASKDRGPRGYTF.

Here the CDR3 reads CASGTGSPLHF. CDR3 sequence (DNA): TGTGCCAGTGGGACTGGCTCACCCCTCCACTTT. The chain couples TRBV19 to TRBJ1-6, with a possible D match to TRBD1 (5 bases). V shed 8 bases and J shed 10 bases, with 9 bases lying between them. Germline V CDR1 and CDR2: LNHDA, SQIVND (reference sequence). The CDR3 is 11 residues long.

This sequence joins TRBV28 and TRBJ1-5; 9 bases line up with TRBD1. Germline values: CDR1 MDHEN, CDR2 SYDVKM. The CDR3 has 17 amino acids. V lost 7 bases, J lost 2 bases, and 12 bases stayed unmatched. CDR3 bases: TGTGCCAGCATCACTACCGGGACAGGGACCGGCAATCAGCCCCAGCATTTT. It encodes CASITTGTGTGNQPQHF. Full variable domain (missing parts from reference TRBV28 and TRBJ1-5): DVKVTQSSRYLVKRTGEKVFLECVQDMDHENMFWYRQDPGLGLRLIYFSYDVKMKEKGDIPEGYSVSREKKERFSLILESASTNQTSMYLCASITTGTGTGNQPQHFGDGTRLSIL.

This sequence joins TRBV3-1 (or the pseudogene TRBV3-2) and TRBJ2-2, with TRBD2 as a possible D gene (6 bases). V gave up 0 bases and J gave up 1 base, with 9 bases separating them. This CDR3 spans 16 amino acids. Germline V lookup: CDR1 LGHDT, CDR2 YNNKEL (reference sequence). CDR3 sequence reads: CASSQDGGWNTGELFF. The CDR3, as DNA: TGTGCCAGCAGCCAAGACGGGGGATGGAACACCGGGGAGCTGTTTTTT.

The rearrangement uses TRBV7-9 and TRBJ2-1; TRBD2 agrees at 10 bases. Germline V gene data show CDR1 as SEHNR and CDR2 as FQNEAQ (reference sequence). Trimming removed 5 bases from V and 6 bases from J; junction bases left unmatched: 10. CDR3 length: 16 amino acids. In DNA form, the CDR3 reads TGTGCCAGCAGCGCGATTGGACTAGCGGAGATCAATGAGCAGTTCTTC. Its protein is CASSAIGLAEINEQFF.

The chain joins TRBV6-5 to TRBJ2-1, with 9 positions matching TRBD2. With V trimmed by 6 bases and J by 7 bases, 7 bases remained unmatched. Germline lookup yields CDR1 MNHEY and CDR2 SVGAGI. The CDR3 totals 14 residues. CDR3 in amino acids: CASRSGGQRNEQFF. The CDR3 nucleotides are TGTGCCAGCAGGAGCGGGGGGCAAAGAAATGAGCAGTTCTTC.

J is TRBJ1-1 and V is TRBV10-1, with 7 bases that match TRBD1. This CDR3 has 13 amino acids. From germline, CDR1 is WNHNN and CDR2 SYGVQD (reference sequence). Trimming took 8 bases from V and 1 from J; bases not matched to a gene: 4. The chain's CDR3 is CASQGQQNTEAFF. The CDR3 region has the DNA TGCGCCAGCCAGGGACAGCAGAACACTGAAGCTTTCTTT.

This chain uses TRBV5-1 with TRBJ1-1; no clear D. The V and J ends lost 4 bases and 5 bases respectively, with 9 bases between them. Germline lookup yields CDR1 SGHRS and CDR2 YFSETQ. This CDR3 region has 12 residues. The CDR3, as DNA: TGCGCCAGCAGCCAACTCGGGACTGAAGCTTTCTTT. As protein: CASSQLGTEAFF.

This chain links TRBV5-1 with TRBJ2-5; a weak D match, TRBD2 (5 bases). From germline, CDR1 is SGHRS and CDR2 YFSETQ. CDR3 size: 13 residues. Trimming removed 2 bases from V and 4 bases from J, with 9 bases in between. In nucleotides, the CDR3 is TGCGCCAGCAGCTTCGAGGGAACAGAGACCCAGTACTTC. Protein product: CASSFEGTETQYF.

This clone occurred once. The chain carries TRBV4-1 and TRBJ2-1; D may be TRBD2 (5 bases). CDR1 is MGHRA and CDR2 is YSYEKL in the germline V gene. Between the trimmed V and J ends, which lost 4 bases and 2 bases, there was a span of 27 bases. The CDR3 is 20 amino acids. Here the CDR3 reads CASSLFSPRFGVSPYNEQFF. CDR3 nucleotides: TGCGCCAGCAGCCTTTTCTCCCCCCGTTTCGGGGTTAGCCCCTACAATGAGCAGTTCTTC.

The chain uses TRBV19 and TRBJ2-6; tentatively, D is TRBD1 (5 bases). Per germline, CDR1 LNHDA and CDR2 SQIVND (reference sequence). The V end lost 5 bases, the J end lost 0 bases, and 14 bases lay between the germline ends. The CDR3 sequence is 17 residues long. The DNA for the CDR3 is TGTGCCAGTAGTCCCCAAGGACACTTCTCTGGGGCCAACGTCCTGACTTTC. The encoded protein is CASSPQGHFSGANVLTF.

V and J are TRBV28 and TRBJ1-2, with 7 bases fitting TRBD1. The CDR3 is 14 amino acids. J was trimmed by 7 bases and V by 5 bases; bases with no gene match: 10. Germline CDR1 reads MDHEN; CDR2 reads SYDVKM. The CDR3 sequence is CASSLSTGVGGYTF. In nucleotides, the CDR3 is TGTGCCAGCAGTCTCTCAACAGGGGTGGGTGGCTACACCTTC.

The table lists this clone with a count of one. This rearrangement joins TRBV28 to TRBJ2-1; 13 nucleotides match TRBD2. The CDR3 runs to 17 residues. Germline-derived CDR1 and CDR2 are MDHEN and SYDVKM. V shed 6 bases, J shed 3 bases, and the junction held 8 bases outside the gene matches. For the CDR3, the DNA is TGTGCCAGCAGGGTACTAGCGGGGGGGCGCATCTACAATGAGCAGTTCTTC. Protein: CASRVLAGGRIYNEQFF.

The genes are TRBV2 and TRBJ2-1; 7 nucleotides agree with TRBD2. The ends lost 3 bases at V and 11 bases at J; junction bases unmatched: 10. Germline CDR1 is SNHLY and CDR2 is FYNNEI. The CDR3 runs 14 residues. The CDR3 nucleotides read TGTGCCAGCAGTGAGGCGGGGGTTCGGGGACAGCAGTTCTTC. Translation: CASSEAGVRGQQFF. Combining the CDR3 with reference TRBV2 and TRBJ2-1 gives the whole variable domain EPEVTQTPSHQVTQMGQEVILRCVPISNHLYFYWYRQILGQKVEFLVSFYNNEISEKSEIFDDQFSVERPDGSNFTLKIRSTKLEDSAMYFCASSEAGVRGQQFFGPGTRLTVL.

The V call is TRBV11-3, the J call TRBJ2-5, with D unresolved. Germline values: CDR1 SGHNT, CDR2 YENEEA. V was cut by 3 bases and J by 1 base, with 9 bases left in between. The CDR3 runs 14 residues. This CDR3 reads CASSFYGAQETQYF. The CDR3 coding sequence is TGTGCCAGCAGCTTTTACGGAGCCCAAGAGACCCAGTACTTC.

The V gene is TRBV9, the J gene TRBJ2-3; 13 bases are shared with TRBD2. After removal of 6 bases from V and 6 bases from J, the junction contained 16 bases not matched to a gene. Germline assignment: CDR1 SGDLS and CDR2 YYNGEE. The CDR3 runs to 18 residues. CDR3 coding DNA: TGTGCCAGCACGAGGGCGCCCGGACTAGCGGGGGCTCAGGATACGCAGTATTTT. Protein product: CASTRAPGLAGAQDTQYF.

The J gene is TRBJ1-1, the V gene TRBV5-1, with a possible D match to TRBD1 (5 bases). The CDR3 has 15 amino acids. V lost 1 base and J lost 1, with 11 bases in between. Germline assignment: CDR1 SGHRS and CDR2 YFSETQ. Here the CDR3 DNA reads TGCGCCAGCAGCTTGTCAGGGTCCGGGAACACTGAAGCTTTCTTT. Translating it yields CASSLSGSGNTEAFF.

The CDR3 DNA sequence: TGCGCCAGCAGCCTCCGACAGGGGTACGATGGCTACACCTTC. This sequence encodes CASSLRQGYDGYTF. The V and J genes are TRBV5-1 and TRBJ1-2, with 8 bases matching TRBD1. The CDR3 spans 14 residues. Germline loops: CDR1 SGHRS, CDR2 YFSETQ. J lost 6 bases, V lost 4 bases, and 8 bases had no gene match.

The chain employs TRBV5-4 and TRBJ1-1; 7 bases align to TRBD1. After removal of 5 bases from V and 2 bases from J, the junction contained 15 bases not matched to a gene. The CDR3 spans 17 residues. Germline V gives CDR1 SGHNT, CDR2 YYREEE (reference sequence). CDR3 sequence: CASRRGDSNSINTEAFF. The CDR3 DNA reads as TGTGCCAGCAGACGAGGGGACAGTAATTCTATTAACACTGAAGCTTTCTTT.

CDR3 nucleotide sequence: TGTGCCAGCAGTTACCCCGGGGGGGGGACTAATGAAAAACTGTTTTTT. Residues: CASSYPGGGTNEKLFF. This chain connects TRBV6-2 or TRBV6-3 to TRBJ1-4; TRBD1 is a possible D gene (5 bases). This CDR3 contains 16 residues. CDR1 MNHEY and CDR2 SVGEGT come from the germline V gene. Trimming pared 2 bases from V and 2 bases from J, leaving 12 bases between.

The DNA of the CDR3 is TGTGCCAGCAGCCAACAGGGATTGAACACCGGGGAGCTGTTTTTT. Encoded protein: CASSQQGLNTGELFF. The genes are TRBV2 and TRBJ2-2, with D maybe TRBD1 (6 bases). Germline CDR1 reads SNHLY; CDR2 reads FYNNEI. Trimming left V 6 bases short and J 1 base short, with 12 bases between. This CDR3 has 15 amino acids.

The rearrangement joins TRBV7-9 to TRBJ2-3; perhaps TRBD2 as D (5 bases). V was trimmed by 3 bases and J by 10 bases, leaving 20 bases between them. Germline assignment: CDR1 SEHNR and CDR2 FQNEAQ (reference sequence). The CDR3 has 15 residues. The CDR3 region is CASSFSGMLFNAQYF. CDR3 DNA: TGTGCCAGCAGCTTCTCGGGGATGCTGTTCAATGCGCAGTATTTT.

For the CDR3, the DNA is TGTGCCAGGCACTCGAAAGGGGGCGGATTCTCGGGGGAGCAGTACGTC. This gives the protein CARHSKGGGFSGEQYV. The chain combines TRBV19 with TRBJ2-7; 7 bases are shared with TRBD1. V was clipped by 9 bases and J by 7 bases; unmatched bases: 21. Germline loops: CDR1 LNHDA, CDR2 SQIVND (reference sequence). CDR3 length: 16 residues.

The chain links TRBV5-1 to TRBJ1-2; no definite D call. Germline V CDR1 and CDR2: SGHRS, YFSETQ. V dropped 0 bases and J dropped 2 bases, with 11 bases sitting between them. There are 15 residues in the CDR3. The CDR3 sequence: CASSLVVAENYGYTF. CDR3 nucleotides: TGCGCCAGCAGCTTGGTTGTCGCGGAGAACTATGGCTACACCTTC.

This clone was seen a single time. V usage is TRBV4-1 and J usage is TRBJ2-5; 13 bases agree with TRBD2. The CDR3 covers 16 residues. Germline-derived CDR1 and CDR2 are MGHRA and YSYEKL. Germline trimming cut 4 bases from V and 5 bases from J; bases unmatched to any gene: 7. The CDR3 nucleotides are TGCGCCAGCAGCCGTTGGACTAGCGGGAGTATCGAGACCCAGTACTTC. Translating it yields CASSRWTSGSIETQYF.